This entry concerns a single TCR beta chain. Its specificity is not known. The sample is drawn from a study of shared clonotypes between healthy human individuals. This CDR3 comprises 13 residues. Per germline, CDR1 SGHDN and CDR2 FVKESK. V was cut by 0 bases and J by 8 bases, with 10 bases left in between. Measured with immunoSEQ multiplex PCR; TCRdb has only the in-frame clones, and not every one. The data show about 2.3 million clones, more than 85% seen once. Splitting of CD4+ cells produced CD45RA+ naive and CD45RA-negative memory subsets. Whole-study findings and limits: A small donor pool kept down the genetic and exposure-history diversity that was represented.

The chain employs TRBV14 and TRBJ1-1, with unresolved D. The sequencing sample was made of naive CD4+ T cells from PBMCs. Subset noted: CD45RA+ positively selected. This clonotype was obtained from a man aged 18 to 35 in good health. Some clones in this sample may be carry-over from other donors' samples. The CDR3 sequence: CASSQDEAGEAFF. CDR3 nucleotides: TGTGCCAGCAGCCAAGATGAGGCAGGCGAAGCTTTCTTT.